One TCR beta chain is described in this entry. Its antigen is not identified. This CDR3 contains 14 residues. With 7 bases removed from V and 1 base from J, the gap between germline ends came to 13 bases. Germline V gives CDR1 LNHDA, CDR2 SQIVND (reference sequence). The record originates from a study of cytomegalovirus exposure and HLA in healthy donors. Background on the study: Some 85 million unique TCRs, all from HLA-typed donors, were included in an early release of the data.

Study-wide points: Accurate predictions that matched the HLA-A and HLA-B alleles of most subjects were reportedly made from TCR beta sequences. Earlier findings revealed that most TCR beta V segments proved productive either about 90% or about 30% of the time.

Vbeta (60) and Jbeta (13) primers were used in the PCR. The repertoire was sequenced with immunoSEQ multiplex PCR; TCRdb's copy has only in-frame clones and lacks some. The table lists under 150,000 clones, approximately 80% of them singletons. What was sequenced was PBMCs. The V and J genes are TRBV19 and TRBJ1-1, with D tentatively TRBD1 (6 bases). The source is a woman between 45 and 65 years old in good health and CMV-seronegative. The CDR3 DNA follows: TGTGCCAGTATTGGGGACAACCAGAACACTGAAGCTTTCTTT. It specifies CASIGDNQNTEAFF.